A selection of T cell receptor beta chains follows, all from one sample in a study of CD8 T cells in ankylosing spondylitis. One entry per CDR3 protein, called by TCRdb with MiXCR from the 5' RACE reads. The table has some 140,000 distinct CDR3 sequences, 8% to 9% seen once; the top ten hold roughly 8%. Sequences were obtained from synovial fluid, either unsorted or a sorted T cell fraction (not recorded which). The receptors were sampled from a male donor with ankylosing spondylitis. CDR3s leave out the opening cysteine and the closing phenylalanine or tryptophan. The order of the fields is V gene, clone size, J gene, CDR3 protein. Size values are once, few and many counts, or a class for expanded clones, and some rows have none.

TRBV15,many,TRBJ2-3,ATSRAEAGGPDTQY
TRBV3-1,-,TRBJ1-2,ASSYAAGYYGYT
TRBV20-1,few,TRBJ1-1,SAVRFTEAF
TRBV20-1,many,TRBJ2-3,SARDWRGSTDTQY
TRBV6-4,many,TRBJ2-3,ASTPTSGGADTQY
TRBV5-1,many,TRBJ1-6,ASRPGQGYSPLH
TRBV20-1,few,TRBJ1-2,SASTGTGLIYGYT
TRBV9,-,TRBJ2-2,ASSEQGAAGELF
TRBV27,few,TRBJ1-2,ASSLSFKNYGYT
TRBV7-3,-,TRBJ2-3,ASSLMDSPLNTQY
TRBV28,-,TRBJ1-1,ASRGVVGTDTEAF
TRBV20-1,-,TRBJ2-1,SAPTTSGYPKEQF
TRBV11-2,many,TRBJ1-2,ASSFGQGGSYGYT
TRBV2,few,TRBJ1-1,ATTGSRGTEAF
TRBV25-1,-,TRBJ2-7,ASSEKGRGHEQY
TRBV3-1,once,TRBJ2-1,ASSPGQTHYNEQF
TRBV7-3,-,TRBJ2-7,ASSLSPGPGFGQY
TRBV20-1,-,TRBJ2-7,SAAEPGTGYEQY
TRBV28,-,TRBJ2-7,ASSSPGTGRHEQY
TRBV5-1,many,TRBJ1-2,ASSLGDLYGYT
TRBV6-5,many,TRBJ2-3,ASSYSRTAQY
TRBV11-2,once,TRBJ2-5,ASSLADSGRRQY
TRBV7-2,-,TRBJ1-5,ASSYNYQPQH
TRBV7-8,many,TRBJ2-5,ASSLRQLQETQY
TRBV27,medium-sized,TRBJ2-2,ASSLVTGELF
TRBV3-1,few,TRBJ1-2,ASSLHSYGYT
TRBV20-1,many,TRBJ1-2,SAEGGALSYGYT
TRBV7-9,many,TRBJ1-2,ASSLAGANNYGYT
TRBV9,few,TRBJ1-2,ASSVSGGYGYT
TRBV5-6,many,TRBJ1-1,ASSLGPANTEAF
TRBV5-1,many,TRBJ2-3,ASRATSDTDTQY
TRBV12-3/TRBV12-4,many,TRBJ1-2,ASREQGRGGYT